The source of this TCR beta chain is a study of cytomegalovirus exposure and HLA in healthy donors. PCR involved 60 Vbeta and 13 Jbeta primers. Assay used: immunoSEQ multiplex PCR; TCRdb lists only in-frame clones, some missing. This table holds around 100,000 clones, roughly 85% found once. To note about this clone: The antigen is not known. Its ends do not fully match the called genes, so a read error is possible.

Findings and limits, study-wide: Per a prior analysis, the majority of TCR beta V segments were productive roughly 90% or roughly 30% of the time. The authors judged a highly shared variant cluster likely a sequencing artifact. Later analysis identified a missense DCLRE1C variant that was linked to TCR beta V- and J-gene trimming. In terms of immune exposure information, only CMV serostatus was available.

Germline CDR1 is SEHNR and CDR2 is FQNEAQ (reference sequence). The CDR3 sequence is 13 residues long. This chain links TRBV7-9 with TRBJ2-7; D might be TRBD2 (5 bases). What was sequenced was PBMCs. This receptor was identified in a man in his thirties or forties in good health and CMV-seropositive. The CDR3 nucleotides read TGTTCCAGCAGCTCCGGGATTTCCTACGAGCAGTACTTC. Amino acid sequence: CSSSSGISYEQYF.